This T cell receptor (beta chain) comes out of a study of cytotoxic CD8 clonotypes in ibrutinib-treated CLL. Produced via immunoSEQ multiplex PCR; TCRdb's table is partial and in-frame only. The table lists nearly 300,000 clones, around 77% of them singletons. The CDR3 length is 14 residues. Germline V gene sequence: CDR1 SGHNT, CDR2 YYREEE (reference sequence). The V gene end was trimmed by 7 bases and the J gene end by 4 bases; junction bases not matched to a gene: 6. This chain joins TRBV5-4 and TRBJ1-3, with TRBD1 matching over 9 bases. The sequence was collected from a human donor with chronic lymphocytic leukemia. The specimen comprised PBMCs, sampled at disease progression, from a patient treated with ibrutinib. The CDR3 loop reads CASWTGEKGNTIYF. The DNA of the CDR3 is TGTGCCAGCTGGACAGGGGAGAAGGGAAACACCATATATTTT.